These 32 T cell receptor beta chains originate from one sample sequenced in a study of early T cells in non-severe SARS-CoV-2 infection. TCRdb itself ran the 5' RACE reads through MiXCR, one entry per CDR3 protein. The top ten clones hold approximately 10% of a sample with around 81,000 distinct CDR3 sequences, around 15% of them seen once. What was sequenced was whole blood. The receptors originated from an adult who was a healthcare worker with PCR-confirmed SARS-CoV-2 infection or an uninfected control (not recorded which).

The chain uses TRBV7-8 and TRBJ2-1, with D possibly TRBD1 on 6 matching bases. The CDR3 has 14 residues. From germline, CDR1 is SGHVS and CDR2 FQNEAQ. V was pared by 7 bases and J by 6 bases, with 16 bases between. The CDR3 loop is CASISEQGRNEQFF. CDR3 DNA: TGTGCCAGCATCTCCGAGCAGGGGCGCAATGAGCAGTTCTTC.

This clonotype was detected a few times. The J gene is TRBJ2-7, the V gene TRBV6-6; D is possibly TRBD1 or TRBD2 (6 bases each). Germline CDR1 is MNHNY and CDR2 is SVGAGI (reference sequence). The CDR3 extends over 15 amino acids. With 2 bases removed from V and 5 bases from J, the gap between germline ends came to 16 bases. CDR3 coding DNA: TGTGCCAGCAGTTACCCCAGGGGCGCGGGGCACGAGCAGTACTTC. Its translation: CASSYPRGAGHEQYF.

The chain couples TRBV4-3 to TRBJ2-3, with D tentatively TRBD1 (6 bases). V gave up 0 bases and J gave up 3 bases, with 22 bases separating them. CDR1 and CDR2 from the germline V gene are LGHNA and YSLEER. The CDR3 totals 19 residues. The CDR3 spells CASSQDLPDTGTRTDTQYF. CDR3 coding DNA: TGCGCCAGCAGCCAAGACCTACCAGATACAGGGACCAGAACAGATACGCAGTATTTT.

In this sample, this clonotype turned up a few times. The chain joins TRBV18 to TRBJ2-7, with D perhaps matching TRBD2 (6 bases). The CDR3 has 14 residues. Germline V lookup: CDR1 KGHSH, CDR2 LQKENI. V was pared by 2 bases and J by 3 bases, with 11 bases between. CDR3 sequence: CASSPGGAGYEQYF. CDR3 nucleotides: TGTGCCAGCTCACCAGGAGGGGCCGGCTACGAGCAGTACTTC.

The rearrangement links TRBV7-2 to TRBJ1-5, with TRBD1 matching 10 bases. Germline loops: CDR1 SGHTA, CDR2 FQGNSA. V lost 5 bases to trimming and J lost 3 bases; unmatched junction nucleotides: 4. The CDR3 sequence is 15 residues long. CDR3 region: CASSAGQGINQPQHF. The CDR3 DNA is TGTGCCAGCAGCGCGGGACAGGGGATCAATCAGCCCCAGCATTTT.

The chain combines TRBV28 with TRBJ2-7; possibly TRBD1 for D (6 bases). V was trimmed by 8 bases and J by 2 bases, leaving 16 bases between them. The CDR3 consists of 14 residues. Germline values: CDR1 MDHEN, CDR2 SYDVKM. Here the CDR3 DNA reads TGTGCCAGCGAGGACAACAGGGAACCCTACGAGCAGTACTTC. It translates to CASEDNREPYEQYF.

This sequence joins TRBV6-1 and TRBJ2-7, with a possible D match to TRBD1 (6 bases). The CDR3 is 14 amino acids. CDR1 is MNHNS and CDR2 is SASEGT in the germline V gene. Deletions cut 8 bases from V and 0 bases from J, with 14 bases between. CDR3 in amino acids: CASWDDRRSYEQYF. CDR3 coding DNA: TGTGCCAGCTGGGACGACAGGCGCTCCTACGAGCAGTACTTC.

This clonotype has only a few counts. The chain employs TRBV27 and TRBJ1-1; D gene uncertain. This CDR3 comprises 15 residues. Germline-derived CDR1 and CDR2 are MNHEY and SMNVEV (reference sequence). Trimming stripped 4 bases from V and 0 bases from J, with 12 bases between. CDR3 coding DNA: TGTGCCAGCAGTTCTTCCGTACAGCTGAACACTGAAGCTTTCTTT. Translated, it gives CASSSSVQLNTEAFF.

The chain combines TRBV11-2 with TRBJ2-1, with D unclear. Trimming shortened V by 1 base and J by 5 bases, and 3 bases separated the two germline ends. CDR1 is SGHAT and CDR2 is FQNNGV in the germline V gene. There are 12 residues in the CDR3. As DNA, the CDR3 is TGTGCCAGCAGCTTAGCCGACAATGAGCAGTTCTTC. Protein product: CASSLADNEQFF.

This clonotype was seen a few times. The chain combines TRBV7-2 with TRBJ2-5; D might be TRBD1 or TRBD2, each matching 5 bases. Trimming removed 5 bases at V and 2 bases at J, with 12 bases between. Germline V CDR1 and CDR2: SGHTA, FQGNSA. The CDR3 totals 14 residues. The CDR3 coding sequence is TGTGCCAGCAGCCCGACCGGGACGCAAGAGACCCAGTACTTC. It specifies CASSPTGTQETQYF.

Many counts were recorded for this clonotype. V and J are TRBV7-3 and TRBJ1-3, with D possibly being TRBD1 (6 bases). V gave up 0 bases and J gave up 1 base, with 10 bases separating them. The CDR3 totals 16 residues. CDR1 is SGHTA and CDR2 is FQGTGA in the germline V gene. The CDR3 here is CASSLTGGRSGNTIYF. DNA for the CDR3: TGTGCCAGCAGCTTAACGGGGGGCAGGTCTGGAAACACCATATATTTT.

This clonotype showed up just a few times. The V call is TRBV29-1, the J call TRBJ1-1; a weak D match, TRBD1 (6 bases). The length of the CDR3 is 13 residues. The V gene's germline CDR1 is SQVTM and CDR2 ANQGSEA. V was cut by 3 bases and J by 5 bases, with 13 bases left in between. This CDR3 is CSVDPGEGTEAFF. The DNA for the CDR3 is TGCAGCGTTGACCCAGGGGAGGGGACTGAAGCTTTCTTT.

This clonotype has more than one count but fewer than ten. The V gene is TRBV5-4, the J gene TRBJ1-1; a weak D match, TRBD1 (5 bases). The CDR3 extends over 15 amino acids. The V and J ends lost 1 base and 5 bases respectively, with 15 bases between them. Germline V gene data show CDR1 as SGHNT and CDR2 as YYREEE (reference sequence). The CDR3 spells CASSLYSGPGTEAFF. Written as DNA, the CDR3 is TGTGCCAGCAGCTTGTATTCAGGGCCGGGGACTGAAGCTTTCTTT.

This clonotype was detected only a few times. The chain is built from TRBV3-1 and TRBJ1-3; D is uncertain. CDR1 and CDR2 (germline): LGHDT, YNNKEL (reference sequence). V was shortened by 9 bases and J by 4 bases, with 19 bases between the two germline ends. The CDR3 has 15 residues. CDR3 nucleotide sequence: TGTGCCAGTGCCCCTTTTGGGCGGTCGGGAAACACCATATATTTT. This encodes CASAPFGRSGNTIYF.

The CDR3 spells CASSQETTRSSQYF. CDR3 in DNA: TGTGCCAGCAGCCAAGAGACAACTAGGTCGTCCCAGTACTTC. The rearrangement uses TRBV4-2 and TRBJ2-5; D is perhaps TRBD2 (5 bases). Trimming shortened V by 0 bases and J by 9 bases, and 14 bases separated the two germline ends. CDR3 length: 14 amino acids. Germline CDR1 is LGHNA and CDR2 is YNFKEQ.

V usage is TRBV5-1 and J usage is TRBJ1-2; 7 nucleotides align to TRBD1. Germline values: CDR1 SGHRS, CDR2 YFSETQ. V shed 4 bases, J shed 2 bases, and the junction held 5 bases outside the gene matches. CDR3 length equals 14 residues. CDR3 region: CASSEPGQNYGYTF. In DNA, the CDR3 is TGCGCCAGCAGCGAACCGGGACAGAACTATGGCTACACCTTC.

This clonotype was detected only a few times. At one boundary the junction diverges from the germline segment, which might be a read error. The J gene is TRBJ2-2, the V gene TRBV20-1; 8 bases fit TRBD1. Germline-derived CDR1 and CDR2 are DFQATT and SNEGSKA (reference sequence). This CDR3 contains 18 residues. The CDR3 nucleotides are TGCAGTGCTAGAGATCTGGCGGGGACAGGCGGGGACACCGGGGAGCTTTTTTTT. Translation: CSARDLAGTGGDTGELFF.

This chain links TRBV20-1 with TRBJ1-1; D is unresolved. Germline CDR1 and CDR2: DFQATT and SNEGSKA (reference sequence). V lost 6 bases to trimming and J lost 4 bases, with 15 bases between them. The length of the CDR3 is 13 residues. The CDR3 nucleotides read TGCAGTGCAACTGAGGTACTCGGCACTGAAGCTTTCTTT. Translating gives CSATEVLGTEAFF.

The V gene is TRBV29-1, the J gene TRBJ2-7; D is tentatively TRBD1 or TRBD2 (5 bases each). Germline lookup yields CDR1 SQVTM and CDR2 ANQGSEA. The CDR3 sequence is 12 residues long. V gave up 6 bases and J gave up 0 bases, with 9 bases separating them. Here the CDR3 reads CSVGASSYEQYF. Written as DNA, the CDR3 is TGCAGCGTCGGGGCCAGCTCCTACGAGCAGTACTTC.

This sequence joins TRBV5-4 and TRBJ2-4; 7 bases match TRBD1. The CDR3 has 15 amino acids. Germline trimming cut 4 bases from V and 0 bases from J; bases unmatched to any gene: 4. Germline loops: CDR1 SGHNT, CDR2 YYREEE (reference sequence). CDR3 sequence reads: CASSTRGRAKNIQYF. CDR3 sequence (DNA): TGTGCCAGCAGCACTAGGGGGCGAGCCAAAAACATTCAGTACTTC.

In its sample, this clonotype was seen a few times. This sequence joins TRBV5-4 and TRBJ1-1; tentatively, D is TRBD1 (6 bases). This CDR3 has 13 residues. Trimming cost V 4 bases and J 4 bases, with 11 bases left between them. Looked up from germline, CDR1 is SGHNT and CDR2 is YYREEE (reference sequence). The CDR3 loop is CASSPNRATEAFF. The CDR3, as DNA: TGTGCCAGCAGCCCCAACAGGGCCACTGAAGCTTTCTTT.

This clonotype was observed at least ten times. The gene calls are TRBV29-1 and TRBJ1-1, with D tentatively TRBD1 (5 bases). The germline V gene encodes CDR1 SQVTM and CDR2 ANQGSEA. The CDR3 length is 10 residues. V was trimmed by 7 bases and J by 6 bases, leaving 9 bases between them. The CDR3 reads CSAAGAEAFF. CDR3 sequence (DNA): TGCAGCGCGGCGGGGGCTGAAGCTTTCTTT.

This clonotype has just a few counts. V gene TRBV29-1 combines with J gene TRBJ2-3, with D perhaps matching TRBD2 (6 bases). With 0 bases removed from V and 3 bases from J, the gap between germline ends came to 7 bases. The CDR3 is 13 residues long. Germline V gene sequence: CDR1 SQVTM, CDR2 ANQGSEA. DNA of the CDR3: TGCAGCGTTGAAGAGGGGGGAACAGATACGCAGTATTTT. It encodes CSVEEGGTDTQYF.

The rearrangement uses TRBV29-1 and TRBJ2-5, with D unclear. The V gene lost 7 bases and the J gene lost 6 bases, with 21 bases spanning the gap. The CDR3 contains 14 residues. Germline CDR1 and CDR2: SQVTM and ANQGSEA. CDR3 DNA sequence: TGCAGCGCGATTCGGGCAGGTCTTCAAAAGACCCAGTACTTC. It codes for CSAIRAGLQKTQYF.

The chain carries TRBV5-1 and TRBJ2-3; D gene unclear. Per the germline V gene, CDR1 is SGHRS and CDR2 is YFSETQ. V shed 0 bases and J shed 0 bases, with 14 bases lying between them. The CDR3 runs 17 residues. The CDR3 reads CASSLVSSRLSTDTQYF. CDR3 bases: TGCGCCAGCAGCTTGGTTTCTTCCAGACTTAGCACAGATACGCAGTATTTT.

Only a few counts were recorded for this clonotype. The V gene is TRBV9, the J gene TRBJ1-5; D perhaps matches TRBD1 (6 bases). This CDR3 is built from 15 residues. V gave up 5 bases and J gave up 4 bases, with 16 bases separating them. CDR1 is SGDLS, CDR2 YYNGEE, per germline. CDR3 bases: TGTGCCAGCAGTGATACTGGGGGGGCTAATCAGCCCCAGCATTTT. Translating gives CASSDTGGANQPQHF.

The chain uses TRBV5-4 and TRBJ2-1, with TRBD2 identical over 11 bases. V dropped 0 bases and J dropped 4; count of bases not matched to a gene: 3. The length of the CDR3 is 16 residues. CDR1 and CDR2 (germline): SGHNT, YYREEE (reference sequence). CDR3 protein: CASSLGLAGSYNEQFF. The CDR3 DNA reads as TGTGCCAGCAGCTTGGGACTAGCGGGGTCTTACAATGAGCAGTTCTTC.

The chain joins TRBV5-5 to TRBJ2-2; tentative D call: TRBD1 (6 bases). This CDR3 is built from 17 residues. Between the trimmed V and J ends, which lost 0 bases and 3 bases, there was a span of 15 bases. CDR1 and CDR2 (germline): SGHKS, YYEKEE (reference sequence). The CDR3 sequence is CASSLDLQGLHTGELFF. Written as DNA, the CDR3 is TGTGCCAGCAGCTTGGATCTACAGGGCTTGCACACCGGGGAGCTGTTTTTT.

This clonotype came up a few times. This sequence joins TRBV11-2 and TRBJ1-4, with 9 positions matching TRBD1. Germline loops: CDR1 SGHAT, CDR2 FQNNGV. The CDR3 length is 14 residues. Trimming at V came to 4 bases and at J to 10 bases, leaving 7 bases not matched to a gene. The CDR3 sequence: CASSSQGASGKLFF. As DNA, the CDR3 is TGTGCCAGCAGCTCACAGGGGGCGTCCGGAAAACTGTTTTTT.

This clonotype came up a few times. The chain is built from TRBV7-2 and TRBJ2-3; possible D gene TRBD1, 5 bases. This CDR3 is built from 15 residues. V was cut by 0 bases and J by 0 bases, with 7 bases left in between. Germline CDR1 SGHTA, CDR2 FQGNSA. The CDR3 DNA reads as TGTGCCAGCAGCTTAGCCAGGGCGAGCACAGATACGCAGTATTTT. This encodes CASSLARASTDTQYF.

The chain links TRBV6-5 to TRBJ2-4; D is unclear. Germline CDR1 reads MNHEY; CDR2 reads SVGAGI. This CDR3 spans 16 amino acids. Deletions cut 6 bases from V and 0 bases from J, with 15 bases between. CDR3 protein: CASRPPGSLAKNIQYF. CDR3 coding DNA: TGTGCCAGCAGGCCCCCGGGTTCTCTAGCCAAAAACATTCAGTACTTC.

This clonotype was recorded a few times. This rearrangement joins TRBV7-8 to TRBJ1-2; TRBD1 matches 9 bases. CDR1 and CDR2 from the germline V gene are SGHVS and FQNEAQ. The CDR3 spans 14 residues. With 0 bases clipped from V and 6 bases from J, the junction kept 2 bases outside the gene matches. The CDR3 is CASSLAQGADGYTF. CDR3 DNA: TGTGCCAGCAGCTTAGCACAGGGGGCGGATGGCTACACCTTC.